This is a list of T cell receptor beta chains from one sample in a study of blood T cell repertoires in COVID-19. Using immunoSEQ multiplex PCR, the repertoire was profiled, and TCRdb retains in-frame clones only, with some absent. The sample has about 270,000 clones; about 86% are singletons. The sequenced material came from peripheral blood. These receptors were collected from a man aged 80 or over with acute or convalescent COVID-19. CDR3s include the opening cysteine and the closing phenylalanine or tryptophan. A D gene is named only where the DNA matches it firmly. Expanded clones get a size class; other rows say once, few or many, or leave the size out.

V gene,clone size,D gene,J gene,CDR3 DNA,CDR3 protein
TRBV19,NA,TRBD1,TRBJ1-4,TGTGCCAGTAAGACGACGGACAGGGCCGAAAAACTGTTTTTT,CASKTTDRAEKLFF
TRBV18,few,NA,TRBJ1-1,TGTGCCAGCTCACCAGGAAGGGGCACTGAAGCTTTCTTT,CASSPGRGTEAFF
TRBV28,NA,NA,TRBJ2-5,TGTGCCAGCAAGAGACCCGGGGACCAAGAGACCCAGTACTTC,CASKRPGDQETQYF
TRBV7-9,NA,NA,TRBJ1-4,TGTGCCAGCAGCTTAGGGGGCGGACACCGTAATGAAAAACTGTTTTTT,CASSLGGGHRNEKLFF
TRBV28,NA,NA,TRBJ1-2,TGTGCCAGCAGTTCCTCCTATGGCTACACCTTC,CASSSSYGYTF
TRBV28,NA,NA,TRBJ2-1,TGTGCCAGCAGTGGGGCAGGGGAAGAGGTTTACAATGAGCAGTTCTTC,CASSGAGEEVYNEQFF
TRBV7-3,NA,NA,TRBJ1-1,TGTGCCAGCAGTCGAGACAGGAACACTGAAGCTTTCTTT,CASSRDRNTEAFF
TRBV28,NA,NA,TRBJ1-6,TGTGCCAGCAGTTCCAAGGACAGCTATCGGTCACCCCTCCACTTT,CASSSKDSYRSPLHF
TRBV10-3,NA,NA,TRBJ1-6,TGTGCCATCAGTGGGGGGGACCCGAAGGATGGTTCACCCCTCCACTTT,CAISGGDPKDGSPLHF
TRBV5-1,NA,TRBD2,TRBJ2-3,TGCGCCAGCAGCCGACTAGCGGGGCTCTCAGATACGCAGTATTTT,CASSRLAGLSDTQYF
TRBV13,NA,NA,TRBJ1-1,TGTGCCAGCAGTTCCGGGGCGGGGAGGATTAAAGTGGACACTGAAGCTTTCTTT,CASSSGAGRIKVDTEAFF